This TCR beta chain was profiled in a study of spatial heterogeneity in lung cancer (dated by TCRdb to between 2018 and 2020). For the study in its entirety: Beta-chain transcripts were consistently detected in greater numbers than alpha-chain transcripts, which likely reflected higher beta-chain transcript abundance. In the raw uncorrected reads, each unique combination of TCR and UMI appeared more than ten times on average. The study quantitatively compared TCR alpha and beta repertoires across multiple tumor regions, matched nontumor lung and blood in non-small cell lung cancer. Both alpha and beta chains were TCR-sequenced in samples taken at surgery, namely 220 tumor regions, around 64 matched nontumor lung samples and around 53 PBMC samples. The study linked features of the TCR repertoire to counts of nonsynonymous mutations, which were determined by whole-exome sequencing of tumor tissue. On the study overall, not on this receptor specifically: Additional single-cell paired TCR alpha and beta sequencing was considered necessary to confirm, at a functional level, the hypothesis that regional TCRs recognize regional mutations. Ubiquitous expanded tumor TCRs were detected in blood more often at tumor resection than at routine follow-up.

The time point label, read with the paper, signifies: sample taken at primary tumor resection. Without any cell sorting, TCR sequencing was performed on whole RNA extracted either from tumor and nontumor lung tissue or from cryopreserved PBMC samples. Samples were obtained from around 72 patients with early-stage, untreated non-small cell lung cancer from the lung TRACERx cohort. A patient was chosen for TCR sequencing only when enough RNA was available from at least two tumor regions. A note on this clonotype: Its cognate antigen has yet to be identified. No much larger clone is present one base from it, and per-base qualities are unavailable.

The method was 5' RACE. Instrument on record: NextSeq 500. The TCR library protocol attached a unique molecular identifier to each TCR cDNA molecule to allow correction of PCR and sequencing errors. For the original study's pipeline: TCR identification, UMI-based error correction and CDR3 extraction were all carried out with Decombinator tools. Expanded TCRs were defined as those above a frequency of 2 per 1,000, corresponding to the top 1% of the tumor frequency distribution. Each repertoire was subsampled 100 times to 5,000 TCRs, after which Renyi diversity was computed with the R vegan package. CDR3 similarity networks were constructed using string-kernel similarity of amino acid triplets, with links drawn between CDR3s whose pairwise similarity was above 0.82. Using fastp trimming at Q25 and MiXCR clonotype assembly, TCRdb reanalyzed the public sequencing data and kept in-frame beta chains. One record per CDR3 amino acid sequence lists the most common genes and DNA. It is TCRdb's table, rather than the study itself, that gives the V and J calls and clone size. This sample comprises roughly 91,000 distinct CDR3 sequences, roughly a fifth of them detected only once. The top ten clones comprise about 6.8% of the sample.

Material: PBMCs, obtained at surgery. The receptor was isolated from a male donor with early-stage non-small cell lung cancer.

The DNA sequence is given as TGCGCCAGCAGCAAGACAGACAGATATGGCTACACCTTC. This encodes CASSKTDRYGYTF. Rearrangement joined TRBV5-1 to TRBJ1-2; TRBD1 is perhaps the D gene, given 5 matching bases. The CDR3 numbers 13 residues from cysteine through phenylalanine. Just CDR3 DNA is preserved here, 39 bases in frame from base 1. V is clipped by 4 bases and J by 5 bases, and the sequence between their germline boundaries is 12 bases long. According to the germline V gene, CDR1 reads SGHRS and CDR2 reads YFSETQ.